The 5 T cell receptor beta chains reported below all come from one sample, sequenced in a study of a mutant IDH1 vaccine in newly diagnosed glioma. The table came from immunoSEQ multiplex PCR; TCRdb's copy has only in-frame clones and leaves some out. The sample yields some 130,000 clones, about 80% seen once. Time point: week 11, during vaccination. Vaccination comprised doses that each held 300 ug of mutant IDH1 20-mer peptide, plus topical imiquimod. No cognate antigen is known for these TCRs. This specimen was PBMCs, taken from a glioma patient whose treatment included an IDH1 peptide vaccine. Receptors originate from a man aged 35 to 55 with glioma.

The CDR3 DNA follows: TGTGCCAGCAGCTTAGGGGGACTAGCGGGAGGGCCCCGTCAAGAGACCCAGTACTTC. It yields the protein CASSLGGLAGGPRQETQYF. V is TRBV7-9 and J is TRBJ2-5; 16 bases align to TRBD2. The CDR3 loop spans 19 amino acids. V was pared by 1 base and J by 2 bases, with 7 bases of the junction left unmatched. The germline gives CDR1 SEHNR, CDR2 FQNEAQ (reference sequence).

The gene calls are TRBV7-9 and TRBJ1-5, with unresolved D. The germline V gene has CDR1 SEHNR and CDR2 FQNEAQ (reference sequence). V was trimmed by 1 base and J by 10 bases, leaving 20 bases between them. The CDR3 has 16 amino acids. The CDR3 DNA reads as TGTGCCAGCAGCTTAGAAGCCGGCAGGACGATCTTACCCCAGCATTTT. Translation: CASSLEAGRTILPQHF.

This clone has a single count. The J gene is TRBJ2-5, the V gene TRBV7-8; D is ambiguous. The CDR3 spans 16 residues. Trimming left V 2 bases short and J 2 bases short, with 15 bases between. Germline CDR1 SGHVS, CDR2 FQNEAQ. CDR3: CASSLTRTVLQETQYF. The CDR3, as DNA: TGTGCCAGCAGCTTAACACGGACCGTACTTCAAGAGACCCAGTACTTC.

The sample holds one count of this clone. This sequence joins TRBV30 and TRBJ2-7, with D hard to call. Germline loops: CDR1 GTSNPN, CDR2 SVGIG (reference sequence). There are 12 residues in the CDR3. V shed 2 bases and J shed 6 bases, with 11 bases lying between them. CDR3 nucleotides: TGTGCCTGGAGTCGGGCATTAGGCGAGCAGTACTTC. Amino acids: CAWSRALGEQYF. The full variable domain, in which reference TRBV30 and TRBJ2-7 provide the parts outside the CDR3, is SQTIHQWPATLVQPVGSPLSLECTVEGTSNPNLYWYRQAAGRGLQLLFYSVGIGQISSEVPQNLSASRPQDRQFILSSKKLLLSDSGFYLCAWSRALGEQYFGPGTRLTVT.

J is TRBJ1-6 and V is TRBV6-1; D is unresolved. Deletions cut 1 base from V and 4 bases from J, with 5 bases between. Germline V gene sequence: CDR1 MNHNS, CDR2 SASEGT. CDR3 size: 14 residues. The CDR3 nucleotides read TGTGCCAGCAGTGAAGTGTATTATAATTCACCCCTCCACTTT. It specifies CASSEVYYNSPLHF.